The entry below describes one T cell receptor (beta chain). The data stem from a study of blood T cell repertoires in COVID-19. Across the study: Donors in the United States, Italy and Spain gave samples during acute or convalescent COVID-19. T cells, B-cell-depleted T cells, or PBMCs supplied cDNA or gDNA.

The germline V gene has CDR1 SGHTA and CDR2 FQGNSA. The CDR3 covers 16 residues. Unmatched junction bases numbered 4, after V lost 2 bases and J lost 0 bases. Produced via immunoSEQ multiplex PCR; TCRdb's table is partial and in-frame only. Of roughly 240,000 clones listed, approximately 85% are singletons. The chain is built from TRBV7-2 and TRBJ2-1; 7 bases are a match to TRBD2. Sequenced sample: peripheral blood. The receptor was derived from a man aged 45-65 years with COVID-19, enrolled during active disease. The CDR3 region has the DNA TGTGCCAGCAGCTTAAGCGGGGCGGACTCCTACAATGAGCAGTTCTTC. It specifies CASSLSGADSYNEQFF. Drawing the rest from reference TRBV7-2 and TRBJ2-1, the complete variable domain is GAGVSQSPSNKVTEKGKDVELRCDPISGHTALYWYRQSLGQGLEFLIYFQGNSAPDKSGLPSDRFSAERTGGSVSTLTIQRTQQEDSAVYLCASSLSGADSYNEQFFGPGTRLTVL.